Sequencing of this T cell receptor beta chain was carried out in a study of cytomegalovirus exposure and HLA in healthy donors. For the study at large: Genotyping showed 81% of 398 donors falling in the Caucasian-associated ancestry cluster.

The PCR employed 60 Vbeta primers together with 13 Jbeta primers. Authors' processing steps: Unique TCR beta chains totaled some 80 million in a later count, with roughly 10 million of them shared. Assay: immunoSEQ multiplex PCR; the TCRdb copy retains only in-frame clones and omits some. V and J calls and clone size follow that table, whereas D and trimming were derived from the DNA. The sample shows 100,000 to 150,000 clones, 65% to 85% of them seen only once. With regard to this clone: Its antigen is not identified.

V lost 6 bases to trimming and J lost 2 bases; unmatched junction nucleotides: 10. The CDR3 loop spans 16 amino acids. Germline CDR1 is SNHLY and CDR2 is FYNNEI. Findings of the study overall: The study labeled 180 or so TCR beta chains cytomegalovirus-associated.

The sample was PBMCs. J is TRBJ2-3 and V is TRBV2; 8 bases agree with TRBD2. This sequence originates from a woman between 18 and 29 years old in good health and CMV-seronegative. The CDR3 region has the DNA TGTGCCAGCAGCGAACGGGATAGCGGGACCACAGATACGCAGTATTTT. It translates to CASSERDSGTTDTQYF. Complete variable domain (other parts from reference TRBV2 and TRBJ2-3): EPEVTQTPSHQVTQMGQEVILRCVPISNHLYFYWYRQILGQKVEFLVSFYNNEISEKSEIFDDQFSVERPDGSNFTLKIRSTKLEDSAMYFCASSERDSGTTDTQYFGPGTRLTVL.